Presented here are 31 T cell receptor beta chains from one specimen sequenced in a study of blood T cell repertoires in COVID-19. Assay used: immunoSEQ multiplex PCR; TCRdb lists only in-frame clones, some missing. This sample yields about 74,000 clones, of which under 85% are seen a single time; roughly 14% belongs to the top ten. The material sequenced was peripheral blood. These receptors all stem from a human donor in a cohort sampled during active COVID-19.

Only a few counts were recorded for this clone. J is TRBJ1-1 and V is TRBV5-1, with 10 bases fitting TRBD1. The CDR3 has 17 residues. CDR1 is SGHRS and CDR2 is YFSETQ in the germline V gene. V was pared by 4 bases and J by 0 bases, with 9 bases of the junction left unmatched. CDR3 sequence (DNA): TGCGCCAGCAGCCCCACTCGACAGGGGGCTATGAACACTGAAGCTTTCTTT. Its protein is CASSPTRQGAMNTEAFF. The full variable domain, with the rest looked up from reference TRBV5-1 and TRBJ1-1, is KAGVTQTPRYLIKTRGQQVTLSCSPISGHRSVSWYQQTPGQGLQFLFEYFSETQRNKGNFPGRFSGRQFSNSRSEMNVSTLELGDSALYLCASSPTRQGAMNTEAFFGQGTRLTVV.

This clone was seen a single time. This chain links TRBV6-5 with TRBJ2-5, with D tentatively TRBD2 (7 bases). Germline values: CDR1 MNHEY, CDR2 SVGAGI. Trimming removed 5 bases at V and 2 bases at J, with 9 bases between. This CDR3 is built from 13 residues. This CDR3 is CASSRGGQETQYF. The CDR3 DNA reads as TGTGCCAGCAGTAGGGGGGGGCAAGAGACCCAGTACTTC.

The chain is built from TRBV10-3 and TRBJ2-1; D is perhaps TRBD1 (6 bases). V shed 7 bases and J shed 10 bases, with 17 bases lying between them. CDR1 ENHRY and CDR2 SYGVKD come from the germline V gene. The CDR3 contains 13 residues. This CDR3 reads CAIKKAGVGEQFF. CDR3 DNA sequence: TGTGCCATCAAGAAAGCAGGGGTTGGCGAGCAGTTCTTC.

The table lists this clone with a count of one. The genes are TRBV10-2 and TRBJ2-5; D perhaps matches TRBD2 (5 bases). The V end lost 5 bases, the J end lost 5 bases, and 12 bases lay between the germline ends. This CDR3 is built from 13 residues. The germline V gene has CDR1 WSHSY and CDR2 SAAADI. CDR3: CASSSDSAETQYF. The CDR3 nucleotides read TGCGCCAGCAGTAGTGATAGCGCCGAGACCCAGTACTTC.

The V call is TRBV6-5, the J call TRBJ1-5; possibly TRBD1 for D (5 bases). CDR1 and CDR2 from the germline V gene are MNHEY and SVGAGI. The CDR3 has 15 residues. Trimming pared 8 bases from V and 4 bases from J, leaving 18 bases between. Written as DNA, the CDR3 is TGTGCCAGCTTTCAAGGGGTTAGTGGGAATCAGCCCCAGCATTTT. Amino acid sequence: CASFQGVSGNQPQHF.

V usage is TRBV3-1 (or the pseudogene TRBV3-2) and J usage is TRBJ1-5, with 7 bases lining up with TRBD1. V lost 1 base to trimming and J lost 9 bases; unmatched junction nucleotides: 9. The germline V gene has CDR1 LGHDT and CDR2 YNNKEL (reference sequence). The CDR3 length is 15 residues. The CDR3 region has the DNA TGTGCCAGCAGCCAAGGGACAGGCGGCTATCGGCCCCAGCATTTT. Translating gives CASSQGTGGYRPQHF.

The rearrangement links TRBV30 to TRBJ1-2, with TRBD1 identical over 7 bases. The V and J ends lost 4 bases and 5 bases, in that order; junction bases with no gene match: 7. From germline, CDR1 is GTSNPN and CDR2 SVGIG (reference sequence). The CDR3 is 13 residues long. CDR3 amino acids: CAWTGSGGYGYTF. CDR3 nucleotides: TGTGCCTGGACCGGATCAGGGGGGTATGGCTACACCTTC.

This clone was seen only once. The chain is built from TRBV19 and TRBJ1-6; D uncertain. The CDR3 loop spans 14 amino acids. The V gene lost 7 bases and the J gene lost 6 bases, with 13 bases spanning the gap. Germline V gives CDR1 LNHDA, CDR2 SQIVND (reference sequence). Here the CDR3 DNA reads TGTGCCAGTACTAACTATGGAGGTAATTCACCCCTCCACTTT. This translates into CASTNYGGNSPLHF.

The V and J genes are TRBV10-3 and TRBJ2-7; 10 nucleotides agree with TRBD1. In germline, CDR1 is ENHRY, CDR2 SYGVKD. The CDR3 runs 15 residues. With V trimmed by 6 bases and J by 0 bases, 5 bases remained unmatched. The CDR3 reads CAISGQGGSSYEQYF. Here the CDR3 DNA reads TGTGCCATCAGCGGACAGGGGGGTAGCTCCTACGAGCAGTACTTC.

The CDR3 here is CASSWAEGQGAYEQYF. CDR3 bases: TGTGCCAGCAGCTGGGCCGAGGGACAGGGGGCCTACGAGCAGTACTTC. The rearrangement links TRBV5-4 to TRBJ2-7; 11 bases align to TRBD1. Trimming cost V 3 bases and J 2 bases; bases outside gene matches: 7. Germline V gene sequence: CDR1 SGHNT, CDR2 YYREEE (reference sequence). The CDR3 has 16 residues.

This clone is medium-sized within its sample. The chain employs TRBV3-1 (or the pseudogene TRBV3-2) and TRBJ1-1; 8 bases line up with TRBD1. V shed 0 bases, J shed 8 bases, and the junction held 11 bases outside the gene matches. The CDR3 runs to 16 residues. From germline, CDR1 is LGHDT and CDR2 YNNKEL (reference sequence). Written as DNA, the CDR3 is TGTGCCAGCAGCCAAGATGAGACAGGGGCCAGTGTAGAAGCTTTCTTT. Amino acids: CASSQDETGASVEAFF.

The V call is TRBV5-1, the J call TRBJ1-1; D gene unclear. V lost 1 base and J 1 base, leaving 14 bases between the germline ends. The CDR3 is 16 amino acids. Germline lookup yields CDR1 SGHRS and CDR2 YFSETQ. CDR3 region: CASSLRPDSGNTEAFF. CDR3 DNA sequence: TGCGCCAGCAGCTTGCGGCCAGATAGCGGGAACACTGAAGCTTTCTTT.

This clone has at least ten counts. V and J are TRBV5-6 and TRBJ2-2, with D uncertain. The CDR3 loop spans 14 amino acids. CDR1 and CDR2 from the germline V gene are SGHDT and YYEEEE. Trimming cost V 4 bases and J 2 bases, with 9 bases left between them. CDR3 protein: CASSGNINTGELFF. The CDR3 coding sequence is TGTGCCAGCAGCGGTAACATCAACACCGGGGAGCTGTTTTTT.

This clone was recorded at least ten times. V and J are TRBV6-2 or TRBV6-3 and TRBJ2-6; perhaps TRBD1 as D (6 bases). CDR1 is MNHEY and CDR2 is SVGEGT in the germline V gene. V gave up 4 bases and J gave up 0 bases, with 25 bases separating them. This CDR3 contains 21 residues. The chain's CDR3 is CASSLRPKWDTQVSGANVLTF. DNA of the CDR3: TGTGCCAGCAGTTTACGGCCGAAGTGGGACACCCAAGTCTCTGGGGCCAACGTCCTGACTTTC.

The V and J genes are TRBV7-2 and TRBJ1-1; D gene ambiguous. The V end lost 5 bases, the J end lost 1 base, and 8 bases lay between the germline ends. Germline loops: CDR1 SGHTA, CDR2 FQGNSA. This CDR3 comprises 13 residues. The CDR3 here is CASSTGRNTEAFF. CDR3 DNA: TGTGCCAGCAGCACCGGGAGGAACACTGAAGCTTTCTTT.

The V call is TRBV3-1 (or the pseudogene TRBV3-2), the J call TRBJ2-5, with TRBD2 identical over 8 bases. The CDR3 consists of 14 residues. Trimming cost V 1 base and J 9 bases; bases outside gene matches: 7. In germline, CDR1 is LGHDT, CDR2 YNNKEL (reference sequence). This chain's CDR3 is CASSQGAAGVAQYF. The CDR3 bases are TGTGCCAGCAGCCAAGGGGCAGCGGGGGTGGCCCAGTACTTC.

This clone has just a few counts. The chain uses TRBV29-1 and TRBJ2-3; 7 bases fit TRBD1. The junction had 8 bases not matched to a gene; V was cut back by 6 bases and J by 2 bases. CDR3 size: 14 residues. Germline V gene lookup returns CDR1 SQVTM and CDR2 ANQGSEA. The chain's CDR3 is CSVADRAYTDTQYF. The CDR3 DNA follows: TGCAGCGTCGCTGACAGGGCGTACACAGATACGCAGTATTTT.

The rearrangement links TRBV10-2 to TRBJ2-7, with TRBD1 identical over 12 bases. Germline-derived CDR1 and CDR2 are WSHSY and SAAADI. This CDR3 is built from 14 residues. The V and J ends lost 5 bases and 7 bases, in that order; junction bases with no gene match: 6. The CDR3 protein is CASSRDRGRGEQYF. CDR3 coding DNA: TGCGCCAGCAGTAGGGACAGGGGGCGCGGGGAGCAGTACTTC.

J is TRBJ2-3 and V is TRBV5-1, with TRBD1 matching over 7 bases. The germline V gene has CDR1 SGHRS and CDR2 YFSETQ. This CDR3 contains 15 residues. Trimming took 2 bases from V and 2 from J; bases not matched to a gene: 5. The CDR3 DNA reads TGCGCCAGCAGCTTCGACAGGGTGGACACAGATACGCAGTATTTT. This sequence encodes CASSFDRVDTDTQYF. The entire variable domain, with the rest obtained from reference TRBV5-1 and TRBJ2-3, is as follows: KAGVTQTPRYLIKTRGQQVTLSCSPISGHRSVSWYQQTPGQGLQFLFEYFSETQRNKGNFPGRFSGRQFSNSRSEMNVSTLELGDSALYLCASSFDRVDTDTQYFGPGTRLTVL.

Turning to this clone: The same CDR3 arises from other DNA sequences in this sample as well. The CDR3 loop reads CASSPAGTGELFF. DNA of the CDR3: TGTGCCAGCTCACCAGCGGGGACCGGGGAGCTGTTTTTT. V is TRBV18 and J is TRBJ2-2; D may be TRBD2 (6 bases). The CDR3 spans 13 residues. With 2 bases removed from V and 5 bases from J, the gap between germline ends came to 6 bases. CDR1 is KGHSH, CDR2 LQKENI, per germline.

The chain uses TRBV29-1 and TRBJ1-2; 9 bases agree with TRBD1. This CDR3 contains 14 residues. V was clipped by 6 bases and J by 4 bases; unmatched bases: 9. Germline CDR1 SQVTM, CDR2 ANQGSEA. CDR3 residues: CSVANRGLSYGYTF. CDR3 nucleotides: TGCAGCGTGGCCAACAGGGGGCTTAGCTATGGCTACACCTTC.

The rearrangement uses TRBV19 and TRBJ1-2, with a tentative D call TRBD1 (5 bases). The CDR3 consists of 17 residues. Germline-derived CDR1 and CDR2 are LNHDA and SQIVND (reference sequence). V was clipped by 3 bases and J by 1 base, with 18 bases between them. This CDR3 is CASSMAAGVHFNYGYTF. The CDR3, as DNA: TGTGCCAGTAGTATGGCGGCGGGGGTCCATTTTAACTATGGCTACACCTTC.

As DNA, the CDR3 is TGCGCCAGCAGCCCAGGACTAGCGGGGCCCCAAGAGACCCAGTACTTC. It translates to CASSPGLAGPQETQYF. The chain has TRBV5-1 and TRBJ2-5; 12 bases match TRBD2. The CDR3 length is 16 residues. Germline CDR1 SGHRS, CDR2 YFSETQ. With V trimmed by 4 bases and J by 1 base, 5 bases remained unmatched. Drawing the rest from reference TRBV5-1 and TRBJ2-5, the complete variable domain is KAGVTQTPRYLIKTRGQQVTLSCSPISGHRSVSWYQQTPGQGLQFLFEYFSETQRNKGNFPGRFSGRQFSNSRSEMNVSTLELGDSALYLCASSPGLAGPQETQYFGPGTRLLVL.

This clone has only one observation. The DNA for the CDR3 is TGTGCCAGCAGTGACTCTAGCGGGGGGGCCAATGAGCAGTTCTTC. It is translated as CASSDSSGGANEQFF. The chain uses TRBV6-4 and TRBJ2-1; 11 positions agree with TRBD2. Per the germline V gene, CDR1 is MRHNA and CDR2 is SNTAGT. V gave up 0 bases and J gave up 6 bases; unmatched junction bases: 1. This CDR3 contains 15 residues.

The genes are TRBV3-1 (or the pseudogene TRBV3-2) and TRBJ1-2, with TRBD1 as a possible D gene (5 bases). This CDR3 spans 13 amino acids. Per germline, CDR1 LGHDT and CDR2 YNNKEL (reference sequence). The ends were cut back, 0 bases at V and 4 bases at J, with 6 bases in the middle. The CDR3 DNA follows: TGTGCCAGCAGCCAAGATGGGGCCTATGGCTACACCTTC. It yields the protein CASSQDGAYGYTF.

This chain links TRBV14 with TRBJ2-7; 13 bases fit TRBD2. CDR1 SGHDN and CDR2 FVKESK come from the germline V gene. J gave up 2 bases and V 3 bases, and 4 bases lay outside the gene matches. There are 16 residues in the CDR3. CDR3 bases: TGTGCCAGCAGCCAGACGGGACTAGCGGGGACCTACGAGCAGTACTTC. The encoded protein is CASSQTGLAGTYEQYF. The full variable domain, its missing parts supplied by reference TRBV14 and TRBJ2-7, is EAGVTQFPSHSVIEKGQTVTLRCDPISGHDNLYWYRRVMGKEIKFLLHFVKESKQDESGMPNNRFLAERTGGTYSTLKVQPAELEDSGVYFCASSQTGLAGTYEQYFGPGTRLTVT.

The rearrangement joins TRBV5-6 to TRBJ1-1; D is unclear. CDR3 length equals 14 residues. Trimming shortened V by 3 bases and J by 1 base, and 10 bases separated the two germline ends. CDR1 and CDR2 (germline): SGHDT, YYEEEE. CDR3 bases: TGTGCCAGCAGCTATAAAGCCCCGAACACTGAAGCTTTCTTT. Translated: CASSYKAPNTEAFF.

The chain joins TRBV3-1 (or the pseudogene TRBV3-2) to TRBJ2-7; 10 bases are a match to TRBD2. Trimming took 4 bases from V and 6 from J; bases not matched to a gene: 9. CDR3 size: 15 residues. In germline, CDR1 is LGHDT, CDR2 YNNKEL (reference sequence). DNA for the CDR3: TGTGCCAGCAGCCTCCGTAGAGCGGGGGGGCTCGAGCAGTACTTC. It codes for CASSLRRAGGLEQYF.

The chain has TRBV18 and TRBJ1-2; a weak D match, TRBD1 (5 bases). V lost 3 bases and J 1 base, leaving 9 bases between the germline ends. Looked up from germline, CDR1 is KGHSH and CDR2 is LQKENI. This CDR3 has 14 residues. CDR3 bases: TGTGCCAGCTCACCGACACAGGTTAACTATGGCTACACCTTC. It is translated as CASSPTQVNYGYTF.

V and J are TRBV14 and TRBJ2-2; the D is unclear. Germline values: CDR1 SGHDN, CDR2 FVKESK. V lost 4 bases, J lost 4 bases, and 10 bases lay in between. This CDR3 is 14 amino acids long. CDR3 region: CASSLLLSTGELFF. The CDR3 DNA is TGTGCCAGCAGCCTCCTCCTGAGCACCGGGGAGCTGTTTTTT.

This clone was counted a few times. The chain employs TRBV7-2 and TRBJ1-3, with no clear D. V lost 5 bases and J lost 3, with 17 bases in between. The CDR3 length is 16 residues. Per the germline V gene, CDR1 is SGHTA and CDR2 is FQGNSA. The CDR3: CASSPNGRHLGNTIYF. As DNA, the CDR3 is TGTGCCAGCAGCCCTAATGGCAGGCATCTTGGAAACACCATATATTTT. Combining the CDR3 with reference TRBV7-2 and TRBJ1-3 gives the whole variable domain GAGVSQSPSNKVTEKGKDVELRCDPISGHTALYWYRQSLGQGLEFLIYFQGNSAPDKSGLPSDRFSAERTGGSVSTLTIQRTQQEDSAVYLCASSPNGRHLGNTIYFGEGSWLTVV.